This is a list of T cell receptor beta chains from one sample in a study of shared clonotypes between healthy human individuals. Here immunoSEQ multiplex PCR was the method, and the copy in TCRdb shows in-frame clones only, minus some. In the table there are 800,000 to 950,000 clones, 90% to 98% of which are singletons. What was sequenced was naive CD8+ T cells sorted from blood. Receptors were obtained from a man aged 30 to 45 in good health. Each CDR3 is given with its conserved first and last residue. Fields, in order: clone size, V gene, D gene, J gene, CDR3 DNA, CDR3 protein. D genes are given only for firm matches. Not every row has a clone size; where given, it reads once, few, many or a size class.

clone_size: once; v_call: TRBV7-9; d_call: TRBD2; j_call: TRBJ2-7; cdr3_nt: TGTGCCAGCAGCTCCGCCCCACCTGGGACTAGGTACGAGCAGTACTTC; cdr3_aa: CASSSAPPGTRYEQYF
clone_size: NA; v_call: TRBV9; d_call: TRBD1; j_call: TRBJ2-5; cdr3_nt: TGTGCCAGCAGCGTACGGACAGGGATTCGTGGAGAGACCCAGTACTTC; cdr3_aa: CASSVRTGIRGETQYF
clone_size: NA; v_call: TRBV27; d_call: TRBD1; j_call: TRBJ2-7; cdr3_nt: TGTGCCAGCAGTACCAGACAGGGCCTCTACGAGCAGTACTTC; cdr3_aa: CASSTRQGLYEQYF
clone_size: NA; v_call: TRBV11-2; d_call: NA; j_call: TRBJ2-1; cdr3_nt: TGTGCCAGCAGCTTAGCGGTCTTAGCGTCGGATGAGCAGTTCTTC; cdr3_aa: CASSLAVLASDEQFF
clone_size: NA; v_call: TRBV7-9; d_call: TRBD2; j_call: TRBJ2-5; cdr3_nt: TGTGCCAGCAGCTTAGGCGGGGGCCAAGAGACCCAGTACTTC; cdr3_aa: CASSLGGGQETQYF
clone_size: NA; v_call: TRBV11-3; d_call: NA; j_call: TRBJ2-1; cdr3_nt: TGTGCCAGCAGCCTACCCCTGGGTCCCGGGTACAATGAGCAGTTCTTC; cdr3_aa: CASSLPLGPGYNEQFF
clone_size: NA; v_call: TRBV27; d_call: NA; j_call: TRBJ2-2; cdr3_nt: TGTGCCAGCAGTTTATCGCCCGGGGCGGGAACCGGGGAGCTGTTTTTT; cdr3_aa: CASSLSPGAGTGELFF
clone_size: few; v_call: TRBV20-1; d_call: NA; j_call: TRBJ2-1; cdr3_nt: TGCAGTGCTAGAGATCTGAATGAGCAGTTCTTC; cdr3_aa: CSARDLNEQFF
clone_size: NA; v_call: TRBV9; d_call: TRBD1; j_call: TRBJ1-2; cdr3_nt: TGTGCCAGCAGCGCCAGGGGGGGCTACACCTTC; cdr3_aa: CASSARGGYTF
clone_size: NA; v_call: TRBV27; d_call: NA; j_call: TRBJ2-1; cdr3_nt: TGTGCCAGCAGTCTACTAGGAGATGAGCAGTTCTTC; cdr3_aa: CASSLLGDEQFF
clone_size: NA; v_call: TRBV6-1; d_call: NA; j_call: TRBJ1-5; cdr3_nt: TGTGCCAGCAGTGGGGACCGCTGGACTAGCAATCAGCCCCAGCATTTT; cdr3_aa: CASSGDRWTSNQPQHF
clone_size: NA; v_call: TRBV21-1; d_call: NA; j_call: TRBJ1-1; cdr3_nt: TGTGCCAGCAGCAAATCGCCGAACACTGAAGCTTTCTTT; cdr3_aa: CASSKSPNTEAFF
clone_size: NA; v_call: TRBV7-9; d_call: NA; j_call: TRBJ2-5; cdr3_nt: TGTGCCAGCAGCCATCGGACATCCCGGGAGACCCAGTACTTC; cdr3_aa: CASSHRTSRETQYF
clone_size: NA; v_call: TRBV5-5; d_call: NA; j_call: TRBJ2-7; cdr3_nt: TGTGCCAGCAGCTTTCGGGTCCTTGGGGGGTACGAGCAGTACTTC; cdr3_aa: CASSFRVLGGYEQYF
clone_size: NA; v_call: TRBV27; d_call: NA; j_call: TRBJ2-1; cdr3_nt: TGTGCCAGCAGCCCGGGGCCGTCTAATGAGCAGTTCTTC; cdr3_aa: CASSPGPSNEQFF
clone_size: NA; v_call: TRBV5-6; d_call: NA; j_call: TRBJ1-1; cdr3_nt: TGTGCCAGCAGCTCCCTAAAGTCCAGCATGAACACTGAAGCTTTCTTT; cdr3_aa: CASSSLKSSMNTEAFF
clone_size: once; v_call: TRBV7-9; d_call: TRBD2; j_call: TRBJ2-5; cdr3_nt: TGTGCCAGCAGCTTAATTCGTACTAGCGGTCAAGAGACCCAGTACTTC; cdr3_aa: CASSLIRTSGQETQYF
clone_size: NA; v_call: TRBV7-9; d_call: TRBD1; j_call: TRBJ1-1; cdr3_nt: TGTGCCAGCAGCCCTAGGACAGGGTGGGAGACTGAAGCTTTCTTT; cdr3_aa: CASSPRTGWETEAFF
clone_size: NA; v_call: TRBV7-2; d_call: NA; j_call: TRBJ1-2; cdr3_nt: TGTGCCAGCAGCGATGGACAGCTAGACTATGGCTACACCTTC; cdr3_aa: CASSDGQLDYGYTF
clone_size: NA; v_call: TRBV7-9; d_call: TRBD2; j_call: TRBJ2-7; cdr3_nt: TGTGCCAGCAGCTGGGCGGCGGGAGGGCCTTTAGGGGAGCAGTACTTC; cdr3_aa: CASSWAAGGPLGEQYF
clone_size: NA; v_call: TRBV11-2; d_call: NA; j_call: TRBJ2-7; cdr3_nt: TGTGCCAGCAGCTTTACTAGCCTCTCGGGGCGCGAGCAGTACTTC; cdr3_aa: CASSFTSLSGREQYF
clone_size: NA; v_call: TRBV4-3; d_call: TRBD1; j_call: TRBJ1-1; cdr3_nt: TGCGCCAGCAGCCATTGGGACAGGGGAGGCGCTGAAGCTTTCTTT; cdr3_aa: CASSHWDRGGAEAFF
clone_size: NA; v_call: TRBV7-8; d_call: NA; j_call: TRBJ2-7; cdr3_nt: TGTGCCAGCAGCTTAGGAGAGGGGGGATACGAGCAGTACTTC; cdr3_aa: CASSLGEGGYEQYF
clone_size: NA; v_call: TRBV4-3; d_call: NA; j_call: TRBJ2-1; cdr3_nt: TGCGCCAGCAGCCCTACTAGGGGCTCCTACAATGAGCAGTTCTTC; cdr3_aa: CASSPTRGSYNEQFF
clone_size: NA; v_call: TRBV27; d_call: TRBD2; j_call: TRBJ2-1; cdr3_nt: TGTGCCAGCAGTGTAGGTAGCGGGAGGGGTAATGAGCAGTTCTTC; cdr3_aa: CASSVGSGRGNEQFF
clone_size: NA; v_call: TRBV7-9; d_call: NA; j_call: TRBJ2-7; cdr3_nt: TGTGCCAGCAGCTTAACACAGTGGGACGAGCAGTACTTC; cdr3_aa: CASSLTQWDEQYF
clone_size: NA; v_call: TRBV7-9; d_call: NA; j_call: TRBJ2-1; cdr3_nt: TGTGCCAGCAGCTCGCAGGGCAATGAGCAGTTCTTC; cdr3_aa: CASSSQGNEQFF
clone_size: NA; v_call: TRBV7-9; d_call: NA; j_call: TRBJ2-5; cdr3_nt: TGTGCCAGCAGCGGAAAAGGGGTTGAGACCCAGTACTTC; cdr3_aa: CASSGKGVETQYF
clone_size: NA; v_call: TRBV11-2; d_call: TRBD1; j_call: TRBJ2-3; cdr3_nt: TGTGCCAGCAGCTTAGATCAAGGGACAGGCATCACAGATACGCAGTATTTT; cdr3_aa: CASSLDQGTGITDTQYF
clone_size: NA; v_call: TRBV7-6; d_call: NA; j_call: TRBJ2-7; cdr3_nt: TGTGCCAGCAGCTTGGAACAGGGCTCCTACGAGCAGTACTTC; cdr3_aa: CASSLEQGSYEQYF
clone_size: NA; v_call: TRBV7-9; d_call: NA; j_call: TRBJ2-1; cdr3_nt: TGTGCCAGCAGCACCCCCCAGGGGTCTAGCTCCTACAATGAGCAGTTCTTC; cdr3_aa: CASSTPQGSSSYNEQFF
clone_size: NA; v_call: TRBV29-1; d_call: NA; j_call: TRBJ2-1; cdr3_nt: TGCAGCGTTGAAGGGGAGGTAGCGGTCGACAATGAGCAGTTCTTC; cdr3_aa: CSVEGEVAVDNEQFF